One sample yielded the 22 T cell receptor beta chains listed below, sequenced in a study of CD8+CD57+ T cells in acquired aplastic anemia. Genomic DNA, serving as template, underwent TCR beta VDJ and CDR3 profiling. TCRdb re-analysed the reads in MiXCR, keeping a single row per CDR3 protein. The sample consists of approximately 380,000 distinct CDR3 sequences, 65% to 80% of them appearing once. The material sequenced was sorted CD4+, CD8+, or CD8+CD57+ T cells (not recorded which) from PBMCs. These receptors came from a human donor in good health, serving as a control.

The gene calls are TRBV29-1 and TRBJ2-7; the match to TRBD1 covers 9 bases. The CDR3 totals 13 residues. From germline, CDR1 is SQVTM and CDR2 ANQGSEA. V lost 4 bases and J lost 0; bases outside the gene matches: 1. CDR3 in amino acids: CSVGTGDSYEQYF. The CDR3 DNA is TGCAGCGTTGGGACAGGGGACTCCTACGAGCAGTACTTC.

This clonotype was seen repeatedly, ten times or more. The chain recombines TRBV19 with TRBJ2-1, with TRBD1 identical over 8 bases. Germline trimming cut 5 bases from V and 0 bases from J; bases unmatched to any gene: 6. The CDR3 is 16 amino acids. CDR1 and CDR2 from the germline V gene are LNHDA and SQIVND (reference sequence). The CDR3 protein is CASSWRTGSSYNEQFF. The CDR3 coding sequence is TGTGCCAGTAGTTGGCGGACAGGGAGCTCCTACAATGAGCAGTTCTTC.

This clonotype showed up just a few times. The conserved phenylalanine or tryptophan is not found at the CDR3 terminus, so this likely reflects a read error. The chain carries TRBV24-1 and TRBJ2-3, with D perhaps being TRBD1 or TRBD2 (7 bases each). V lost 2 bases, J lost 6 bases, and 14 bases lay in between. In germline, CDR1 is KGHDR, CDR2 SFDVKD. The CDR3 is 15 amino acids. As DNA, the CDR3 is TGTGCCACCAGTGATTACAGGGGAGGGACGGATACGCAGTATTTA. This codes for CATSDYRGGTDTQYL.

The chain carries TRBV11-2 and TRBJ1-1; no definite D call. The CDR3 has 13 residues. Germline V CDR1 and CDR2: SGHAT, FQNNGV. V lost 7 bases and J lost 0, with 9 bases in between. DNA of the CDR3: TGTGCCAGCACCCCTGTGGTGAACACTGAAGCTTTCTTT. Translated, it gives CASTPVVNTEAFF.

As for this clonotype: Mismatch with germline at one junction end may stem from a read error. This rearrangement joins TRBV7-7 to TRBJ1-1; the D is unclear. This CDR3 has 14 residues. Germline values: CDR1 SSHAT, CDR2 FNYEAQ (reference sequence). CDR3: CASSSPFTPGDYEF. The CDR3 region has the DNA TGTGCTAGCAGCTCACCGTTCACACCCGGAGACTACGAGTTT.

For this clonotype: No conserved phenylalanine or tryptophan is present at the end of the CDR3, so a read error is the likely explanation. The DNA is omitted, as the CDR3 cannot be located on it reliably, and the CDR3 follows TCRdb's listing. The chain couples TRBV2 to TRBJ1-2; TRBD1, the D gene given by the table, was not confirmed from the DNA. The CDR3 length equals 14 residues, ends included. CDR1 is SNHLY, CDR2 FYNNEI, per germline. CDR3 protein: CASRPRRQRIDDTL.

This clonotype was observed at least ten times. The DNA for the CDR3 is TGTGCCAGCAGTGAATTAGGTGGGGGGGGGGAAGCTTTCTTT. Its protein product is CASSELGGGGEAFF. The V gene is TRBV6-5, the J gene TRBJ1-1; D might be TRBD1 (5 bases). Trimming removed 5 bases from V and 8 bases from J, with 18 bases in between. Germline V lookup: CDR1 MNHEY, CDR2 SVGAGI. The CDR3 has 14 amino acids.

This clonotype was seen just once. The chain uses TRBV20-1 and TRBJ2-7; 9 bases are shared with TRBD2. J was trimmed by 3 bases and V by 6 bases; bases with no gene match: 12. Germline-derived CDR1 and CDR2 are DFQATT and SNEGSKA (reference sequence). CDR3 length equals 15 residues. This CDR3 is CSAPQAGGRDYEQYF. Here the CDR3 DNA reads TGCAGTGCGCCTCAGGCGGGGGGGCGGGACTACGAGCAGTACTTC.

This clonotype was seen ten or more times. This chain joins TRBV6-1 and TRBJ2-2; D is ambiguous. Germline CDR1 and CDR2: MNHNS and SASEGT. The CDR3 spans 15 residues. V dropped 8 bases and J dropped 1 base, with 14 bases sitting between them. CDR3 residues: CASRRALLNTGELFF. As DNA, the CDR3 is TGTGCCAGCCGACGCGCACTTCTGAACACCGGGGAGCTGTTTTTT.

Concerning this clonotype itself: Compared with germline, one end of the junction differs, possibly owing to a read error. The chain is built from TRBV7-9 and TRBJ2-7, with D perhaps given as TRBD1 or TRBD2 (6 bases each). Germline CDR1 is SEHNR and CDR2 is FQNEAQ (reference sequence). This CDR3 is built from 14 residues. The CDR3: CASSPRGQDGDQQF. The DNA of the CDR3 is TGTGCCAGCAGTCCACGGGGGCAAGACGGTGATCAGCAGTTC.

Turning to this clonotype: At one of its ends the junction is not consistent with the germline gene, which may arise from a read error. V usage is TRBV7-2 and J usage is TRBJ2-7, with D unresolved. The CDR3 totals 14 residues. Germline CDR1 SGHTA, CDR2 FQGNSA. The DNA of the CDR3 is TGTGCCAGCAGCTTTGATAGCAATCAGCACCAGCATTTTTTC. This codes for CASSFDSNQHQHFF.

This clonotype appeared a single time. The chain has TRBV7-2 and TRBJ1-2; the D is unclear. This CDR3 has 14 residues. Germline CDR1 is SGHTA and CDR2 is FQGNSA. Trimming shortened V by 7 bases and J by 4 bases, and 16 bases separated the two germline ends. The CDR3 DNA reads as TGTGCCAGCAAGGTGGGCGAACAGACCTATGGCTACACCTTC. The encoded protein is CASKVGEQTYGYTF.

This chain joins TRBV12-3 or TRBV12-4 and TRBJ2-3; 11 positions agree with TRBD2. The CDR3 length is 16 residues. With V trimmed by 4 bases and J by 6 bases, 9 bases remained unmatched. The CDR3 nucleotides are TGTGCCAGCAGTTCCAGTATAGCGGGGGGGCGGGATACGCAGTATTTT. Residues: CASSSSIAGGRDTQYF.

The chain employs TRBV20-1 and TRBJ1-5; no reliable D call. This CDR3 spans 12 amino acids. CDR1 is DFQATT, CDR2 SNEGSKA, per germline (reference sequence). V was clipped by 5 bases and J by 12 bases, with 17 bases between them. CDR3 in DNA: TGCAGTGCTCCGGCCCCTCCACTCAACCAGCATTTT. Its translation is CSAPAPPLNQHF.

The chain employs TRBV12-3 or TRBV12-4 and TRBJ1-1; TRBD1 might be the D (5 bases). This CDR3 contains 14 residues. V was clipped by 5 bases and J by 4 bases, with 14 bases between them. Here the CDR3 DNA reads TGTGCCAGCAGTGACGTAGGGGACGGCACTGAAGCTTTCTTT. It codes for CASSDVGDGTEAFF.

In its sample, this clonotype was seen a few times. The chain has TRBV7-2 and TRBJ2-7; 8 positions match TRBD2. The trim removed 6 bases at V and 6 bases at J, leaving 13 bases unmatched. The CDR3 contains 15 residues. CDR1 is SGHTA and CDR2 is FQGNSA in the germline V gene. The DNA for the CDR3 is TGTGCCAGCAGTCCTCCGGGGACTAGAGCCCGCGAGCAGTACTTC. It translates to CASSPPGTRAREQYF.

In its sample, this clonotype was seen many times. J is TRBJ1-2 and V is TRBV5-1; no definite D call. V lost 2 bases to trimming and J lost 5 bases, with 13 bases between them. The CDR3 totals 14 residues. Germline V gene sequence: CDR1 SGHRS, CDR2 YFSETQ. In nucleotides, the CDR3 is TGCGCCAGCAGCTTTCCCGCGGATGGTTATGGCTACACCTTC. This codes for CASSFPADGYGYTF.

The CDR3 region has the DNA TGTGCCAGCAGCTTGAGCCCAGGGGAAGGGGGCGAGACCCAGTACTTC. As protein: CASSLSPGEGGETQYF. This chain links TRBV11-2 with TRBJ2-5; 7 positions agree with TRBD1. There are 16 residues in the CDR3. Germline assignment: CDR1 SGHAT and CDR2 FQNNGV. V trimming: 3 bases; J trimming: 5 bases; junction bases outside the gene matches: 12.

The rearrangement joins TRBV20-1 to TRBJ2-1; 12 bases match TRBD2. Germline loops: CDR1 DFQATT, CDR2 SNEGSKA (reference sequence). J gave up 5 bases and V 4 bases, and 6 bases lay outside the gene matches. The CDR3 is 15 amino acids. The CDR3 protein is CSATSSGGGDNEQFF. The CDR3, as DNA: TGCAGTGCTACTTCTAGCGGGGGGGGAGACAATGAGCAGTTCTTC.

The gene calls are TRBV20-1 and TRBJ1-2; D is undetermined. V gave up 5 bases and J gave up 6 bases, with 19 bases separating them. The CDR3 has 14 residues. Germline assignment: CDR1 DFQATT and CDR2 SNEGSKA (reference sequence). The CDR3 DNA reads TGCAGTGCTCGGTCGGGCAGGCAGCCCCATGGCTACACCTTC. The encoded protein is CSARSGRQPHGYTF.

On this clonotype itself: Mismatch with germline at one junction end may stem from a read error. This chain joins TRBV7-2 and TRBJ1-2; the D gene is possibly TRBD1 (6 bases). The germline V gene encodes CDR1 SGHTA and CDR2 FQGNSA. The CDR3 has 15 residues. Here the CDR3 reads CASSHEQGNDYGETF. The CDR3 region has the DNA TGTGCTAGCAGCCACGAGCAGGGGAACGACTATGGAGAGACCTTC.

Worth noting for this clonotype: The CDR3 does not close with the conserved phenylalanine or tryptophan, likely indicating a read error. The DNA is omitted, as the CDR3 cannot be located on it reliably, and the CDR3 follows TCRdb's listing. The CDR3 spells CASSVEGGPFYEL. The chain joins TRBV9 to TRBJ1-5; whether TRBD1, the table's D call, matches the DNA was not checked. The CDR3 totals 13 residues, both ends included. Germline V CDR1 and CDR2: SGDLS, YYNGEE.